The following is a TCR beta chain sequence with its context. The sample is drawn from a study of blood T cell repertoires in COVID-19. About the study: T cells, B-cell-depleted T cells, or PBMCs supplied cDNA or gDNA.

Per the original methods: Amplification with reference gene primers provided the estimates of nucleated cell counts. Profiling relied on immunoSEQ multiplex PCR, and the TCRdb table lists in-frame clones only, not all of them. That table furnishes V, J and clone size, whereas the DNA furnished D and trimming. The sample carries 43,000 or so clones, 87% recorded once. Germline V lookup: CDR1 SGHNT, CDR2 YENEEA. The trim removed 5 bases at V and 7 bases at J, leaving 7 bases unmatched. There are 14 residues in the CDR3. This TCR was sampled from a man aged 55 to 70 with active COVID-19. The V call is TRBV11-3, the J call TRBJ2-7; the match to TRBD1 covers 11 bases. The specimen was peripheral blood. Here the CDR3 reads CASSTGQGAGEQYF. The CDR3 coding sequence is TGTGCCAGCAGCACCGGACAGGGGGCAGGAGAGCAGTACTTC.